The next 15 T cell receptor beta chains were all read from a single sample in a study of T cell changes during pregnancy in multiple sclerosis. TCRdb keeps only in-frame clones here, not all; method: immunoSEQ multiplex PCR. The sample has 40,000 to 55,000 clones, approximately 92% seen once. Sequenced here: CD8+ T cells from peripheral blood mononuclear cells, sampled in the second trimester of pregnancy. The receptor set was obtained from a female donor with multiple sclerosis, enrolled in a pregnancy study.

The rearrangement joins TRBV6-1 to TRBJ1-5, with D unclear. The CDR3 is 11 amino acids. V lost 7 bases, J lost 11 bases, and 12 bases lay in between. Per the germline V gene, CDR1 is MNHNS and CDR2 is SASEGT. The CDR3 is CASKRRESQHF. DNA for the CDR3: TGTGCCAGCAAGAGGCGCGAGTCCCAGCATTTT.

The chain joins TRBV7-9 to TRBJ1-2; TRBD1 is a possible D gene (6 bases). CDR3 length equals 12 residues. Trimming took off 8 bases at V and 4 bases at J, with 11 bases between the two ends. Germline CDR1 SEHNR, CDR2 FQNEAQ (reference sequence). The chain's CDR3 is CASSRTVYGYTF. The DNA of the CDR3 is TGTGCCAGCTCAAGGACAGTCTATGGCTACACCTTC.

The V and J genes are TRBV6-5 and TRBJ2-2; TRBD1 aligns across 10 bases. The V gene's germline CDR1 is MNHEY and CDR2 SVGAGI. The CDR3 extends over 15 amino acids. V dropped 6 bases and J dropped 5; count of bases not matched to a gene: 6. CDR3 coding DNA: TGTGCCAGCAGCCTGGGACAGGGGAGGACCGGGGAGCTGTTTTTT. Protein: CASSLGQGRTGELFF.

This clone has a handful of counts. The chain uses TRBV13 and TRBJ2-1; 9 bases agree with TRBD1. The J segment lost 10 bases and the V segment lost 5 bases, leaving 9 bases of the junction unmatched. Germline V gene data show CDR1 as PRHDT and CDR2 as FYEKMQ (reference sequence). CDR3 length equals 14 residues. The CDR3 DNA follows: TGTGCCAGCAGCCGCGACAGGGGGGGGTCGGAGCAGTTCTTC. The encoded protein is CASSRDRGGSEQFF.

V gene TRBV14 combines with J gene TRBJ1-1; 8 bases line up with TRBD1. The germline gives CDR1 SGHDN, CDR2 FVKESK. This CDR3 contains 13 residues. The V segment lost 3 bases and the J segment 11 bases; nucleotides outside the gene matches: 8. The CDR3 region has the DNA TGTGCCAGCAGCCAGGTTACAGGGGGTGTTGCTTTCTTT. It is translated as CASSQVTGGVAFF.

CDR3 in amino acids: CASSPGGAEEQFF. In DNA, the CDR3 is TGTGCCAGCAGCCCGGGGGGGGCGGAAGAGCAGTTCTTC. This chain links TRBV5-4 with TRBJ2-1; 8 bases match TRBD2. The V and J ends lost 4 bases and 10 bases, in that order; junction bases with no gene match: 7. Germline-derived CDR1 and CDR2 are SGHNT and YYREEE (reference sequence). CDR3 length: 13 residues.

The rearrangement joins TRBV10-3 to TRBJ2-7; maybe TRBD1 (6 bases). The V gene lost 4 bases and the J gene lost 3 bases, with 19 bases spanning the gap. This CDR3 is built from 16 residues. Germline V CDR1 and CDR2: ENHRY, SYGVKD. CDR3 sequence reads: CAISAFPRTANYEQYF. The DNA of the CDR3 is TGTGCCATCAGTGCGTTCCCCAGGACAGCGAACTACGAGCAGTACTTC.

This rearrangement joins TRBV19 to TRBJ1-1; D not certain. V lost 7 bases to trimming and J lost 4 bases, with 19 bases between them. The CDR3 is made up of 15 amino acids. In germline, CDR1 is LNHDA, CDR2 SQIVND (reference sequence). CDR3 amino acids: CASIPFGAGSTEAFF. The CDR3 nucleotides are TGTGCCAGTATCCCCTTCGGCGCGGGGAGCACTGAAGCTTTCTTT. Full variable domain (outside the CDR3, taken from reference TRBV19 and TRBJ1-1): DGGITQSPKYLFRKEGQNVTLSCEQNLNHDAMYWYRQDPGQGLRLIYYSQIVNDFQKGDIAEGYSVSREKKESFPLTVTSAQKNPTAFYLCASIPFGAGSTEAFFGQGTRLTVV.

The J gene is TRBJ1-1, the V gene TRBV7-9; TRBD1 matches 11 bases. Germline-derived CDR1 and CDR2 are SEHNR and FQNEAQ (reference sequence). The CDR3 is 16 residues long. V was clipped by 1 base and J by 1 base; unmatched bases: 2. CDR3 region: CASSLVGTGGNTEAFF. The DNA for the CDR3 is TGTGCCAGCAGCTTAGTGGGGACAGGGGGGAACACTGAAGCTTTCTTT.

This clone was picked up one time. J is TRBJ1-1 and V is TRBV13; D unresolved. With 9 bases removed from V and 1 base from J, the gap between germline ends came to 9 bases. The CDR3 covers 12 residues. The V gene's germline CDR1 is PRHDT and CDR2 FYEKMQ (reference sequence). The CDR3 DNA follows: TGTGCCAGTCGGCGAGGGAACACTGAAGCTTTCTTT. Translating it yields CASRRGNTEAFF.

This clone was seen once. The V and J genes are TRBV14 and TRBJ2-3; TRBD2 matches at 8 bases. The CDR3 covers 15 residues. With V trimmed by 4 bases and J by 2 bases, 5 bases remained unmatched. Germline V gene data show CDR1 as SGHDN and CDR2 as FVKESK. CDR3 nucleotide sequence: TGTGCCAGCAGCCTAGTCGGGGGGGCCACAGATACGCAGTATTTT. It specifies CASSLVGGATDTQYF.

This chain links TRBV7-5 with TRBJ1-2; the table's D call, TRBD1, has no DNA check behind it. TRBV7-5 is a pseudogene. The CDR3 contains 16 residues. CDR3 in amino acids: CARSLYGDTFNYGYTF. The CDR3 nucleotides are TGTGCCAGAAGCTTATATGGGGACACTTTTAACTATGGCTACACCTTC.

On this clone: The junction departs from the called germline gene at one end, perhaps through a read error. The chain has TRBV7-7 and TRBJ2-3; TRBD2 agrees at 10 bases. Germline V gene data show CDR1 as SSHAT and CDR2 as FNYEAQ (reference sequence). The CDR3 runs 15 residues. CDR3 nucleotide sequence: TGTGCTAGCAGCGAGCGGGGGGGGCCCACAGATACGCAGTATTTT. Amino acids: CASSERGGPTDTQYF.

V and J are TRBV5-5 and TRBJ2-2, with unresolved D. The CDR3 runs to 12 residues. The V gene lost 0 bases and the J gene lost 7 bases, with 4 bases spanning the gap. Per the germline V gene, CDR1 is SGHKS and CDR2 is YYEKEE (reference sequence). The DNA for the CDR3 is TGTGCCAGCAGCTTGGGGAGCGGGGAGCTGTTTTTT. Amino acids: CASSLGSGELFF.

This chain joins TRBV11-1 and TRBJ2-7, with D perhaps TRBD2 (6 bases). The CDR3 has 13 residues. Germline-derived CDR1 and CDR2 are SGHAT and FQDESV (reference sequence). V lost 8 bases, J lost 6 bases, and 17 bases lay in between. CDR3 nucleotide sequence: TGTGCCAGCGGCGAGATTAGGGGAGGCGAGCAGTACTTC. This encodes CASGEIRGGEQYF.